The 4 T cell receptor beta chains given below trace back to one sample, sequenced in a study of shared clonotypes between healthy human individuals. Method: immunoSEQ multiplex PCR; TCRdb's copy keeps in-frame clones and lacks some. The sample has 2.3 million or so clones; over 90% are singletons. Sequences were obtained from naive CD4+ T cells from PBMCs. Subset in this sample: CD45RA+ positively selected. The receptors here all came from a man between 18 and 35 years old in good health. Some clones in this sample may be carry-over from other donors' samples.

The gene calls are TRBV27 and TRBJ2-3; TRBD2 matches 9 bases. Losses at the gene ends were 5 bases for V and 3 bases for J; bases not matched to a gene: 9. This CDR3 is 16 amino acids long. From germline, CDR1 is MNHEY and CDR2 SMNVEV (reference sequence). CDR3 sequence reads: CASSQRLAELTDTQYF. Here the CDR3 DNA reads TGTGCCAGCAGTCAGAGACTAGCGGAGTTGACAGATACGCAGTATTTT.

This clone was observed a few times. J is TRBJ1-1 and V is TRBV14, with D tentatively TRBD1 (6 bases). Per the germline V gene, CDR1 is SGHDN and CDR2 is FVKESK. V lost 0 bases and J lost 4, with 15 bases in between. The CDR3 length is 16 residues. CDR3 bases: TGTGCCAGCAGCCAAGAGGTAACAGGGCTGGGCACTGAAGCTTTCTTT. Translation: CASSQEVTGLGTEAFF.

The rearrangement joins TRBV11-2 to TRBJ2-5; TRBD2 matches 11 bases. This CDR3 contains 15 residues. CDR1 SGHAT and CDR2 FQNNGV come from the germline V gene. V lost 3 bases to trimming and J lost 9 bases; unmatched junction nucleotides: 9. CDR3 DNA: TGTGCCAGCAGCTTTGTAGCGGGAGGGCGTGGGGCCCAGTACTTC. The encoded protein is CASSFVAGGRGAQYF.

The V and J genes are TRBV28 and TRBJ1-1; D perhaps matches TRBD1 (6 bases). Trimming removed 7 bases at V and 0 bases at J, with 15 bases between. Germline CDR1 is MDHEN and CDR2 is SYDVKM. The CDR3 is 15 amino acids. The CDR3 DNA reads as TGTGCCAGCATCAAAGACAGGCCAATGAACACTGAAGCTTTCTTT. It specifies CASIKDRPMNTEAFF.